This TCR beta chain was found in a study of radiotherapy plus CTLA-4 blockade in lung cancer. Overall study results and limits: TCR clones from tumors expanded in blood after radiotherapy plus ipilimumab.

Assay used: immunoSEQ multiplex PCR; TCRdb lists only in-frame clones, some missing. The sample yields 35,000 to 45,000 clones, approximately 77% seen once. This clone was observed once. What it binds is not known. The CDR3 is 15 residues long. The germline V gene encodes CDR1 MNHEY and CDR2 SVGAGI. Germline trimming cut 4 bases from V and 7 bases from J; bases unmatched to any gene: 8. Sequencing used peripheral blood, obtained from a patient treated with radiotherapy plus ipilimumab. This chain connects TRBV6-5 to TRBJ2-1; 9 bases map to TRBD2. This clonotype was sampled from a human donor with non-small cell lung cancer whose response to radiotherapy plus ipilimumab could not be evaluated. As DNA, the CDR3 is TGTGCCAGCAGTTCCCCCAGCGGGGGGCTGAATGAGCAGTTCTTC. It codes for CASSSPSGGLNEQFF.